The subject of this entry is one T cell receptor (beta chain). This sample is drawn from a study of blood T cells in healthy people across ages. Alongside a J-beta primer mix, a sample-barcoded 5' primer served in a second PCR lasting about 7 to 11 cycles. TCRdb analysed the 5' RACE reads with MiXCR anew, one entry per CDR3 protein. This table has some 1.5 million distinct CDR3 sequences, roughly 27% appearing once. This sequence was found in a woman in her twenties or thirties in good health. The sequenced material came from blood.

The CDR3 here is CAIKRDRASETQYF. Here the CDR3 DNA reads TGTGCCATCAAGCGGGACAGGGCTTCAGAGACCCAGTACTTC. This chain links TRBV10-3 with TRBJ2-5, with TRBD1 identical over 9 bases. V trimming: 7 bases; J trimming: 4 bases; junction bases outside the gene matches: 7. Looked up from germline, CDR1 is ENHRY and CDR2 is SYGVKD. This CDR3 spans 14 amino acids.